This TCR beta chain was identified during a study of T cells in Graves' hyperthyroidism and ophthalmopathy. Study-level results: Blood also held most thyroid clonotypes expanded beyond 0.001.

The source material, RNA transcripts, was used to amplify TCR beta CDR3 regions. The HTBI set primed first-round TCR CDR3 RT-PCR. TCRdb re-called the multiplex PCR reads with MiXCR, one entry per CDR3 protein. The data contain hundreds of thousands of distinct CDR3 sequences, 14% of them seen just once; the ten biggest clones take up more than 11%. Notes on this clonotype: Its specificity is unknown.

The receptor was isolated from a woman aged 40 to 49 with Graves' hyperthyroidism. Input material: blood.

CDR3 residues: CASSVEFRGTDTQYF. The DNA of the CDR3 is TGTGCCAGCAGCGTAGAATTTCGGGGGACGGATACGCAGTATTTT. The chain employs TRBV9 and TRBJ2-3, with TRBD2 as a possible D gene (6 bases). Trimming pared 0 bases from V and 6 bases from J, leaving 14 bases between. Germline loops: CDR1 SGDLS, CDR2 YYNGEE. The CDR3 contains 15 residues.